The 23 T cell receptor beta chains below were found in one sample sequenced in a study of monozygotic twins with inflammatory bowel disease. TCRdb derives one entry per CDR3 protein from the 5' RACE reads, leaving out DNA. This table holds more than 300,000 distinct CDR3 sequences. What was sequenced was blood. The receptors were gathered from a human donor with ulcerative colitis or Crohn's disease, or a healthy co-twin of an affected twin (not recorded which).

The genes are TRBV11-1 and TRBJ1-6; TCRdb returns TRBD1, unconfirmable since there is no DNA. The length of the CDR3 is 15 residues. CDR1 SGHAT and CDR2 FQDESV come from the germline V gene (reference sequence). The CDR3 here is CASSPRGRGNSPLHF.

The J gene is TRBJ2-1, the V gene TRBV11-1. This CDR3 has 14 residues. In germline, CDR1 is SGHAT, CDR2 FQDESV (reference sequence). The CDR3 is CASSLRSLINEQFF. The full variable domain, rest sourced from reference TRBV11-1 and TRBJ2-1, is EAEVAQSPRYKITEKSQAVAFWCDPISGHATLYWYRQILGQGPELLVQFQDESVVDDSQLPKDRFSAERLKGVDSTLKIQPAELGDSAMYLCASSLRSLINEQFFGPGTRLTVL.

V usage is TRBV7-3 and J usage is TRBJ2-1. The CDR3 runs to 16 residues. Germline loops: CDR1 SGHTA, CDR2 FQGTGA. The CDR3 spells CASSLLPGVGYNEQFF.

The J gene is TRBJ1-4, the V gene TRBV27. Germline-derived CDR1 and CDR2 are MNHEY and SMNVEV (reference sequence). The CDR3 covers 14 residues. The CDR3 sequence is CASRPRPAGRKLFF.

The CDR3 is CASSFYRGGQYGYTF. The V gene is TRBV7-2, the J gene TRBJ1-2; without DNA, the TCRdb call of TRBD1 cannot be checked. The germline CDR1 and CDR2 sequences are SGHTA and FQGNSA. CDR3 size: 15 residues.

This chain connects TRBV27 to TRBJ1-6; TCRdb gives TRBD1 as the D gene, but with no DNA this cannot be confirmed. This CDR3 region has 17 residues. Looked up from germline, CDR1 is MNHEY and CDR2 is SMNVEV (reference sequence). The CDR3: CASSFRGQATYNSPLHF.

The V call is TRBV9, the J call TRBJ2-2; the TRBD1 assignment by TCRdb is unverifiable without DNA. The germline gives CDR1 SGDLS, CDR2 YYNGEE. This CDR3 comprises 17 residues. CDR3 loop: CASSPKLGTGNTGELFF. The whole variable domain, filled in from reference TRBV9 and TRBJ2-2, reads DSGVTQTPKHLITATGQRVTLRCSPRSGDLSVYWYQQSLDQGLQFLIQYYNGEERAKGNILERFSAQQFPDLHSELNLSSLELGDSALYFCASSPKLGTGNTGELFFGEGSRLTVL.

The chain couples TRBV6-5 to TRBJ2-5; TCRdb's D gene call, TRBD1, goes unchecked for lack of DNA. Germline values: CDR1 MNHEY, CDR2 SVGAGI. This CDR3 region has 14 residues. CDR3 sequence reads: CASSSTGLRETQYF.

The chain is built from TRBV20-1 and TRBJ2-7; TCRdb proposes TRBD1, but this gene call is untestable without DNA. Germline assignment: CDR1 DFQATT and CDR2 SNEGSKA (reference sequence). This CDR3 region has 14 residues. The CDR3 loop reads CSALGPSKVYEQYF.

This rearrangement joins TRBV4-3 to TRBJ2-1. This CDR3 is built from 13 residues. Germline CDR1 LGHNA, CDR2 YSLEER. CDR3 protein: CASSQERLYEQFF.

The CDR3 reads CASSPGQGLGYEQYF. The chain is built from TRBV4-3 and TRBJ2-7; TCRdb indicates TRBD1, and absent DNA this call remains unverified. CDR3 size: 15 residues. The germline V gene encodes CDR1 LGHNA and CDR2 YSLEER.

This chain joins TRBV12-3 or TRBV12-4 and TRBJ1-4; TCRdb's D call, TRBD1, is unchecked because there is no DNA. CDR3 length: 20 residues. The CDR3 reads CASIFTRGLDRRHGNEKLFF.

This chain uses TRBV4-3 with TRBJ1-3. The CDR3 is 14 amino acids. Germline V gene data show CDR1 as LGHNA and CDR2 as YSLEER. CDR3 sequence: CASSQDRSGNTIYF.

The chain couples TRBV20-1 to TRBJ2-2; checking the TCRdb D call of TRBD2 is not possible without DNA. The germline CDR1 and CDR2 sequences are DFQATT and SNEGSKA (reference sequence). This CDR3 has 14 amino acids. The CDR3: CSAASGTSTGELFF.

This chain connects TRBV20-1 to TRBJ2-7. Germline V gives CDR1 DFQATT, CDR2 SNEGSKA (reference sequence). The CDR3 spans 11 residues. CDR3 sequence reads: CSARDSQEQYF.

The chain employs TRBV7-9 and TRBJ1-1. From germline, CDR1 is SEHNR and CDR2 FQNEAQ (reference sequence). The CDR3 runs 13 residues. The CDR3 here is CASSLGGWAEAFF. Variable domain in full (rest from reference TRBV7-9 and TRBJ1-1): DTGVSQNPRHKITKRGQNVTFRCDPISEHNRLYWYRQTLGQGPEFLTYFQNEAQLEKSRLLSDRFSAERPKGSFSTLEIQRTEQGDSAMYLCASSLGGWAEAFFGQGTRLTVV.

V is TRBV27 and J is TRBJ2-5. Per the germline V gene, CDR1 is MNHEY and CDR2 is SMNVEV (reference sequence). The CDR3 is made up of 14 amino acids. Here the CDR3 reads CASSNLQPKETQYF.

The V and J genes are TRBV7-2 and TRBJ2-5. The CDR3 contains 13 residues. The germline V gene has CDR1 SGHTA and CDR2 FQGNSA. The CDR3 reads CASTSQYQETQYF.

This chain connects TRBV7-9 to TRBJ1-5; TCRdb proposes TRBD1, but this gene call is untestable without DNA. This CDR3 has 13 amino acids. Germline CDR1 SEHNR, CDR2 FQNEAQ (reference sequence). The CDR3 loop is CASSRDLNQPQHF.

The chain combines TRBV12-3 or TRBV12-4 with TRBJ1-1; without DNA, the TCRdb call of TRBD1 cannot be checked. CDR3 size: 15 residues. The CDR3 reads CASSPGQGAGTEAFF.

The V gene is TRBV9, the J gene TRBJ1-6; TCRdb proposes TRBD1, but this gene call is untestable without DNA. The CDR3 contains 15 residues. Germline V gives CDR1 SGDLS, CDR2 YYNGEE. CDR3: CASSVARGPGSPLHF.

This CDR3 is CASRVPFTGELFF. The chain employs TRBV6-5 and TRBJ2-2; TCRdb gives TRBD2 as the D gene, but with no DNA this cannot be confirmed. Germline values: CDR1 MNHEY, CDR2 SVGAGI. The length of the CDR3 is 13 residues.

V gene TRBV2 combines with J gene TRBJ2-3. Per germline, CDR1 SNHLY and CDR2 FYNNEI. The CDR3 spans 14 residues. This chain's CDR3 is CASAELMRTDTQYF.